One TCR beta chain is described in this entry. Its antigen is unknown. Base-call qualities are not available, and no considerably larger clone is one nucleotide away. The germline V gene (reference sequence) gives CDR1 as SEHNR and CDR2 as FQNEAQ. V ends up 5 bases short and J 6 bases short, with an unmatched junction base count of 6. The CDR3 goes from the cysteine to the phenylalanine over 14 residues. Only the CDR3 DNA is retained, 42 bases long and in frame from the first base. This record belongs to a study of OX40 agonist ivuxolimab in advanced cancers. With regard to the full study: Ivuxolimab was a fully human IgG2 agonistic monoclonal antibody targeting the costimulatory receptor OX40 (CD134). Intravenous ivuxolimab was administered to patients every 2 weeks at six dose levels: 0.01, 0.1, 0.3, 1.5, 3 and 10 mg/kg. Of the roughly 51 dose-escalation patients, hepatocellular carcinoma was present in around 20, melanoma in about 15, renal cell carcinoma in 9 and head and neck cancer in 9. In the dose-escalation cohort, 82.7% of patients were male, and the mean age was 60 years with a range of roughly 23 to 79. Patients were allowed to have had prior anti-PD-1, anti-PD-L1 or anti-CTLA-4 therapy, and roughly 40% of the dose-escalation patients had been treated with checkpoint inhibitors. Three dose-escalation patients achieved partial responses, one with hepatocellular carcinoma and two with cutaneous melanoma. Peripheral TCRbeta sequencing aimed to test whether ivuxolimab altered TCR sequence diversity and caused clonal T-cell expansion. The monotherapy dose-escalation portion (N ≈ 50 patients) of the phase I ivuxolimab trial is reported in the paper. Overall study outcomes, separate from this receptor: In the 0.1-3.0 mg/kg groups, partial responders had among the lowest normalized peripheral clonal expansion, particularly in CD8+ T cells. Low levels of normalized T-cell clonal expansion were also seen in some patients who did not respond. After ivuxolimab, expanded clones were on average more numerous among CD8+ T cells than among CD4+ T cells. At doses of 0.1 to 3.0 mg/kg, clonal expansion of both CD4+ and CD8+ T cells in blood was seen between baseline and week 6. Antigen specificity was not determined for the clonally expanded peripheral T cells.

For sequencing of the TCRbeta CDR3 region, genomic DNA was extracted from the sorted cells. The immunoSEQ Assay was used to sequence the TCRbeta CDR3 regions. TCRdb re-hosts the immuneACCESS table, in-frame sequences only. Its copies lack some clones; in the studies checked, an unresolved V gene accounts for under half of them, and the cause for the rest is not known. In all, the sample holds tens of thousands of clones, and about 84% of those were seen once. The ten largest make up 21% of the sample. The trial excluded patients who had a history of autoimmune disease or who were on systemic immunosuppression. Peripheral blood for TCR sequencing was collected from all dose cohorts at baseline, on cycle 4 day 1, and on cycle 7 day 1. The samples were drawn from a first-in-human, open-label, multicenter phase I dose-escalation trial of ivuxolimab. Adults with locally advanced or metastatic melanoma, renal cell, hepatocellular, or head and neck squamous cell carcinoma were enrolled in the trial. CD4+ and CD8+ T cells were sorted separately from peripheral blood before TCR sequencing.

The TCR originated in an adult with an advanced solid tumor such as melanoma, head and neck, liver or kidney cancer. The chain couples TRBV7-9 to TRBJ2-7, with TRBD1 identical over 11 junction bases. This specimen consisted of CD4+ or CD8+ T cells sorted from blood, obtained in a trial of the OX40 agonist ivuxolimab. The DNA sequence follows: TGTGCCAGCAGCCCTCGGACAGGGGGCGCCGAGCAGTACTTC. Its protein reads: CASSPRTGGAEQYF.